This TCR beta chain was identified during a study of blood T cell repertoires in COVID-19. The germline CDR1 and CDR2 sequences are SGHVS and FNYEAQ. After removal of 5 bases from V and 3 bases from J, the junction contained 6 bases not matched to a gene. The CDR3 totals 15 residues. In the original workflow: The authors estimated nucleated cell counts from reference gene primer amplification. Sequencing used immunoSEQ multiplex PCR; TCRdb keeps in-frame clones, though not all of them. The V and J calls and the clone size are those of that table, but D and trimming were determined from the DNA. The sample shows around 310,000 clones, roughly 90% of them seen only once.

The source of this sequence is a woman aged 45 to 65 with active or convalescent COVID-19. The sequenced material came from peripheral blood. This sequence joins TRBV7-6 and TRBJ1-1; TRBD1 agrees at 10 bases. The CDR3 here is CASSLGQGWDTEAFF. CDR3 nucleotides: TGTGCCAGCAGCCTGGGACAGGGGTGGGACACTGAAGCTTTCTTT.